This T cell receptor (beta chain) was sequenced during a study of CD8 T cells in ankylosing spondylitis. With molecular barcodes, quantitative 5'-RACE was used to make the TCR beta libraries. TCRdb processed the 5' RACE reads anew with MiXCR; each CDR3 protein has one entry. The sample includes roughly 490,000 distinct CDR3 sequences, roughly 5.2% of them seen just once. Germline V CDR1 and CDR2: LGHNA, YSLEER. This CDR3 comprises 13 residues. V gave up 3 bases and J gave up 7 bases; unmatched junction bases: 6. Study conclusions and caveats: Several of the motif variants were reported before in synovial fluid and blood from reactive arthritis. Characteristic, it appeared, of ankylosing spondylitis blood was a TCR beta motif of eight or nine highly homologous variants.

In this sample, this clonotype turned up many times. As yet, its antigen is unknown. The rearrangement joins TRBV4-3 to TRBJ2-7; 7 positions match TRBD2. The TCR comes from a male donor with ankylosing spondylitis. The sample comprised blood, either unsorted or a sorted T cell fraction (not recorded which). The CDR3 bases are TGCGCCAGCAGCCAGGCACTAGCGAGGGAGCAGTACTTC. Translating gives CASSQALAREQYF.